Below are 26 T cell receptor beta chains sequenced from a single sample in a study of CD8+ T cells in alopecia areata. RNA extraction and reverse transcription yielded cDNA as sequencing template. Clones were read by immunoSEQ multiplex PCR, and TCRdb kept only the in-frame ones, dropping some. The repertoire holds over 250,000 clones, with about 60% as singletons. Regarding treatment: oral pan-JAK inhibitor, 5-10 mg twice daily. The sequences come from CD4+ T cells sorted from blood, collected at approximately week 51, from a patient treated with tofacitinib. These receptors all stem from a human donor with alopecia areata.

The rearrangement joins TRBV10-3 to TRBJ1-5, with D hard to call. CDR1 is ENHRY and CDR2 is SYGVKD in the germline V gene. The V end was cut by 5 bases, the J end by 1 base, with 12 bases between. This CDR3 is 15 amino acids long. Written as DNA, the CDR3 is TGTGCCATCAGTAGAGGGCTGGAAAGCAATCAGCCCCAGCATTTT. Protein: CAISRGLESNQPQHF.

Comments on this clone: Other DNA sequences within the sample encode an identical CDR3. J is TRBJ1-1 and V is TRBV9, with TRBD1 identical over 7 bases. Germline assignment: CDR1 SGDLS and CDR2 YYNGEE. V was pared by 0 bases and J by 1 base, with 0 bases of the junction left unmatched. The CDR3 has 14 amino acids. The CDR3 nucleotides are TGTGCCAGCAGCGTAGGACAGGGGAACACTGAAGCTTTCTTT. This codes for CASSVGQGNTEAFF.

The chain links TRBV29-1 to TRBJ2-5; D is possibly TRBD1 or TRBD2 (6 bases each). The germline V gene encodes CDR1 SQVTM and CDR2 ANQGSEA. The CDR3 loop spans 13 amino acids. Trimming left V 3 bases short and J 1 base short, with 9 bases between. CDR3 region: CSVDGGSQETQYF. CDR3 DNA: TGCAGCGTTGACGGGGGCAGCCAAGAGACCCAGTACTTC.

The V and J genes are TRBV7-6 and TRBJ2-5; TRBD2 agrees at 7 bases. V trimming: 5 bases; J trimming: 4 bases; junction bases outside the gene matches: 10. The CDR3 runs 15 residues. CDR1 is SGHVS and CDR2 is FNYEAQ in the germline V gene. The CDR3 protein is CASSAGEPGRETQYF. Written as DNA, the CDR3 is TGTGCCAGCAGCGCGGGAGAACCGGGCCGAGAGACCCAGTACTTC.

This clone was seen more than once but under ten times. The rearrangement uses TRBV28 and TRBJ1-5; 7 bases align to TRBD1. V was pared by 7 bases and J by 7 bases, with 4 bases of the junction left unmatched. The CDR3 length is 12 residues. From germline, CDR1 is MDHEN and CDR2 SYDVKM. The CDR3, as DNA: TGTGCCAGCATCAGGGGGGACCAGCCCCAGCATTTT. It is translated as CASIRGDQPQHF.

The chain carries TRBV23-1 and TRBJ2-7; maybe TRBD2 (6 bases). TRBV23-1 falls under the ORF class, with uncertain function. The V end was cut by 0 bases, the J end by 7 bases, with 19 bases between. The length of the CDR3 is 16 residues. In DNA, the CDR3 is TGCGCCAGCAGTCAATCTGGCGGGAAGACCCTGGGGGAGCAGTACTTC. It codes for CASSQSGGKTLGEQYF.

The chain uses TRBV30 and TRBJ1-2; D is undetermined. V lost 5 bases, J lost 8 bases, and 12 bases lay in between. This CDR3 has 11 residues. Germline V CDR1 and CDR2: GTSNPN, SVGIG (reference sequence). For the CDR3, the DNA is TGTGCCTGGGGCCGGGAGGGAGGCTACACCTTC. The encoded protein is CAWGREGGYTF.

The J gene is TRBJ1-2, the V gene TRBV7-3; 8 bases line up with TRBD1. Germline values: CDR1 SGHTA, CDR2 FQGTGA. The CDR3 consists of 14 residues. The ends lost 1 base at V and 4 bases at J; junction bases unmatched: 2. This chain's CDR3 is CASSLSGQGYGYTF. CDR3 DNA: TGTGCCAGCAGCTTAAGCGGACAGGGCTATGGCTACACCTTC.

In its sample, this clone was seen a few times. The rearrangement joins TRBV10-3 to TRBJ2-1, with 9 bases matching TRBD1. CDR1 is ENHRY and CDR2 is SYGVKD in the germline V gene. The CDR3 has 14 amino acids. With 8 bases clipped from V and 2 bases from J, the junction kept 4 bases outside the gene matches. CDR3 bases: TGTGCCATCGGGACAGGGAGCACCTACAATGAGCAGTTCTTC. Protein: CAIGTGSTYNEQFF.

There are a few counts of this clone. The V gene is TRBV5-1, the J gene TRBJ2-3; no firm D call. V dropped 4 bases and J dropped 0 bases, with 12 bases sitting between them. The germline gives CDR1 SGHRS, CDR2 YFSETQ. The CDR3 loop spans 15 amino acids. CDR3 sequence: CASSQIPDSTDTQYF. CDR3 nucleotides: TGCGCCAGCAGCCAAATCCCGGACAGCACAGATACGCAGTATTTT.

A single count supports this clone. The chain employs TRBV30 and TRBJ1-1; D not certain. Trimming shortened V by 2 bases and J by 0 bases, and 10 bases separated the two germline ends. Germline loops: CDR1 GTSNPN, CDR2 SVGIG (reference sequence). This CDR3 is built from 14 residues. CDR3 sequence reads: CAWSSPYMNTEAFF. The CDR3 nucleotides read TGTGCCTGGAGTTCCCCATACATGAACACTGAAGCTTTCTTT.

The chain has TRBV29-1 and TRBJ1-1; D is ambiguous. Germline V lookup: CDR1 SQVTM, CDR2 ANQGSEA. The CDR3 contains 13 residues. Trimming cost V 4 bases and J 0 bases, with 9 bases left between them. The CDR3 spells CSVGQTLNTEAFF. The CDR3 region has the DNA TGCAGCGTTGGTCAGACATTGAACACTGAAGCTTTCTTT.

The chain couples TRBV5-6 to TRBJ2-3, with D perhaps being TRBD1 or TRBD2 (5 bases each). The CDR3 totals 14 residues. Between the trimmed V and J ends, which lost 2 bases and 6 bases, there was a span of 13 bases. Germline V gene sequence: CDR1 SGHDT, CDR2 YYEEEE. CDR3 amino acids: CASSLRDLPDTQYF. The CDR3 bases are TGTGCCAGCAGCTTAAGGGACCTCCCGGATACGCAGTATTTT.

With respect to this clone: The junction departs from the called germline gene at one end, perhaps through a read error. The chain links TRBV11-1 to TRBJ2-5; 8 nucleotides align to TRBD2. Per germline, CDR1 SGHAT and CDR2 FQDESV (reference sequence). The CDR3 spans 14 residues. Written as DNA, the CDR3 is TGTGCCAGCAGCGTAGCGGGACATCAAGAGACCCAGTACTTC. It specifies CASSVAGHQETQYF.

DNA for the CDR3: TGTGCCAGCAGCTTAAGGGACAGGGACTTCTACAATGAGCAGTTCTTC. The encoded protein is CASSLRDRDFYNEQFF. This rearrangement joins TRBV7-9 to TRBJ2-1; 9 nucleotides line up with TRBD1. Germline V gene lookup returns CDR1 SEHNR and CDR2 FQNEAQ (reference sequence). This CDR3 contains 16 residues. Unmatched junction bases numbered 5, after V lost 2 bases and J lost 3 bases.

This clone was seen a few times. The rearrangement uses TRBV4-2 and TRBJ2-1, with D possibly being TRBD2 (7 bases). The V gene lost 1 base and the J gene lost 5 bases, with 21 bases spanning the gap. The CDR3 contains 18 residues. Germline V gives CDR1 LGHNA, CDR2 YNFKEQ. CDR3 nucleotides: TGTGCCAGCAGCCAAGTTGCAGGGGACTACCCCTTTGACAATGAGCAGTTCTTC. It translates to CASSQVAGDYPFDNEQFF.

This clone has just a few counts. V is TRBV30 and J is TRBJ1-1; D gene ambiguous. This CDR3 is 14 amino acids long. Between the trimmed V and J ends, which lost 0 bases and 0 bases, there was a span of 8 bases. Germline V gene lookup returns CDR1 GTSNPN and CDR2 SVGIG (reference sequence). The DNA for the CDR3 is TGTGCCTGGAGTGTAGAGGCTATGAACACTGAAGCTTTCTTT. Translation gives CAWSVEAMNTEAFF.

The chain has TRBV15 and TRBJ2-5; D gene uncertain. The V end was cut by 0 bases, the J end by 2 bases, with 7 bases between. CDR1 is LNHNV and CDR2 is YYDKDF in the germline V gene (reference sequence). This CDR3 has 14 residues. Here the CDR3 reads CATSRESRQETQYF. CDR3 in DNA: TGTGCCACCAGCAGAGAGTCCAGGCAAGAGACCCAGTACTTC. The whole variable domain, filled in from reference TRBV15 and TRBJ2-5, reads DAMVIQNPRYQVTQFGKPVTLSCSQTLNHNVMYWYQQKSSQAPKLLFHYYDKDFNNEADTPDNFQSRRPNTSFCFLDIRSPGLGDTAMYLCATSRESRQETQYFGPGTRLLVL.

The CDR3 loop reads CSVEGLSGNTIYF. The CDR3 DNA is TGCAGCGTCGAGGGACTCTCTGGAAACACCATATATTTT. The chain carries TRBV29-1 and TRBJ1-3; D possibly corresponds to TRBD1 (5 bases). The V and J ends lost 6 bases and 0 bases respectively, with 9 bases between them. The CDR3 totals 13 residues. The V gene's germline CDR1 is SQVTM and CDR2 ANQGSEA.

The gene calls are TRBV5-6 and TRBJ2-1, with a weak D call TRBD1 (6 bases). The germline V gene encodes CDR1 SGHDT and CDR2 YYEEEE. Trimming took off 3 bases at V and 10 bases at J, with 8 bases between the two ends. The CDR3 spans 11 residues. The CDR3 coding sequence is TGTGCCAGCAGCTGGGGGCGGGAGCAGTTCTTC. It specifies CASSWGREQFF. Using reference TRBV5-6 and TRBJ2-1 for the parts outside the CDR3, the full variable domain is DAGVTQSPTHLIKTRGQQVTLRCSPKSGHDTVSWYQQALGQGPQFIFQYYEEEERQRGNFPDRFSGHQFPNYSSELNVNALLLGDSALYLCASSWGREQFFGPGTRLTVL.

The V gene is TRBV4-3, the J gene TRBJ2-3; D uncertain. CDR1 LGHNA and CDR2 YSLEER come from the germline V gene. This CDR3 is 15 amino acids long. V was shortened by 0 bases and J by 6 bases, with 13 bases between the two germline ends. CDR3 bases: TGCGCCAGCAGCCAAGAAGCCCTACACACCGATACGCAGTATTTT. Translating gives CASSQEALHTDTQYF.

CDR3 DNA: TGTGCCAGCAGTTCCAGGGGACAGCTGAACACTGAAGCTTTCTTT. As protein: CASSSRGQLNTEAFF. J is TRBJ1-1 and V is TRBV2, with 7 bases aligning to TRBD1. Germline-derived CDR1 and CDR2 are SNHLY and FYNNEI. CDR3 size: 15 residues. Germline trimming cut 5 bases from V and 0 bases from J; bases unmatched to any gene: 6. Full variable domain (remainder filled in from reference TRBV2 and TRBJ1-1): EPEVTQTPSHQVTQMGQEVILRCVPISNHLYFYWYRQILGQKVEFLVSFYNNEISEKSEIFDDQFSVERPDGSNFTLKIRSTKLEDSAMYFCASSSRGQLNTEAFFGQGTRLTVV.

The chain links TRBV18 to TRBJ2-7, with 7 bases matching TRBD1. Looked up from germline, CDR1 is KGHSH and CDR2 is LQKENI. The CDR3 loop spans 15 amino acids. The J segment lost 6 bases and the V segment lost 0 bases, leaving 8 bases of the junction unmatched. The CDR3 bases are TGTGCCAGCTCACCACCAACTGACGCAGGGGGCGAGCAGTACTTC. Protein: CASSPPTDAGGEQYF.

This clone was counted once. CDR3 residues: CSVDMDRASYGYTF. As DNA, the CDR3 is TGCAGCGTTGATATGGACAGGGCATCCTATGGCTACACCTTC. J is TRBJ1-2 and V is TRBV29-1, with 8 bases identical to TRBD1. V gave up 3 bases and J gave up 4 bases; unmatched junction bases: 7. Germline assignment: CDR1 SQVTM and CDR2 ANQGSEA. This CDR3 is built from 14 residues. The entire variable domain, with the rest obtained from reference TRBV29-1 and TRBJ1-2, is as follows: SAVISQKPSRDICQRGTSLTIQCQVDSQVTMMFWYRQQPGQSLTLIATANQGSEATYESGFVIDKFPISRPNLTFSTLTVSNMSPEDSSIYLCSVDMDRASYGYTFGSGTRLTVV.

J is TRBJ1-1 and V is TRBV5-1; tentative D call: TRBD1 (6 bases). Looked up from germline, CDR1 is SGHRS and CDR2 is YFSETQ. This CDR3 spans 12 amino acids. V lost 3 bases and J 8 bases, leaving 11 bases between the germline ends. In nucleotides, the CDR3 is TGCGCCAGCAGCTCCGGACAGACCGAAGCTTTCTTT. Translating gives CASSSGQTEAFF.

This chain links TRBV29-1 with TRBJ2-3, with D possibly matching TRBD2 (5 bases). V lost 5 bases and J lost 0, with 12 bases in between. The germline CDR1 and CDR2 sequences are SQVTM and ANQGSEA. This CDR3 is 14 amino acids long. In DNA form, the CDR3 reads TGCAGCGTTCAAGTAGCGACTAGCACAGATACGCAGTATTTT. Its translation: CSVQVATSTDTQYF.